Listed here is a single T cell receptor (beta chain). The count of this clone is one. It has no known antigen specificity. No base quality values were provided; no much bigger clone lies one nucleotide off. TCRbeta CDR3 sequencing was performed on sorted unstimulated T cells and on proliferating T cells recovered from mixed lymphocyte reactions. Fresh whole blood from nine to ten HLA-typed healthy donors was used as the source from which PBMCs were isolated. This entry comes from a study of siplizumab effects on memory and regulatory T cells (dated by TCRdb to between 2019 and 2020). With respect to the entire study: The effect of the anti-CD2 antibody siplizumab on alloreactive T-cell subsets was examined in allogeneic mixed lymphocyte reactions constructed from human PBMCs.

As encoded in the germline V gene (reference sequence), CDR1 is SGHNT while CDR2 is YYREEE. There are 12 amino acids in the CDR3, from cysteine to phenylalanine inclusive. Kept here is only the CDR3 DNA, which spans 36 bases and is read in frame from base 1. Relative to germline, V is missing 4 bases and J is missing 6 bases, with 1 base of the junction outside any gene match. Libraries came from the immunoSEQ multiplex PCR assay. Around 10^5 TCR templates per sample were assayed by the deep sequencing platform. Genomic DNA extracted from sorted T cells was used for TCRbeta CDR3 sequencing. The authors' analysis ran thus. The R programming language was used for clonal analysis of TCRbeta CDR3 data. Alloreactive CD4+ and CD8+ clones were defined by comparing unstimulated samples with post-reaction CFSE-low samples. Regulatory or non-regulatory origin was assigned to alloreactive CD4+ clones by matching of sequences to sorted unstimulated Treg and non-Treg repertoires. TCRdb holds this immuneACCESS table with in-frame rearrangements only. Some clones are missing; in checked studies, unresolved V genes explain under half, and the rest has no known cause. D and trimming come from the DNA, and the V and J calls and clone size come from that table. Counted in this sample were approximately 110,000 clones; approximately 94% of them appeared once. The top ten constitute approximately 0.32% of the sample.

Overall study outcomes, separate from this receptor: Compared with memory T cells, unstimulated naive T cells appeared more diverse, and naive cells seemed to make a substantial contribution to the alloresponse. The cumulative frequency of alloreactive sequences traceable to unstimulated CD4+ memory T cells was significantly reduced by siplizumab. Roughly 75-95% of proliferating CD4+ or CD8+ clones could not be assigned a naive or memory phenotype. Sequences below about 10^-5 frequency were poorly captured, so only a minor fraction of alloreactive clones could be mapped to unstimulated subsets. Among mappable alloreactive CD4+ clones, the Treg-derived fraction averaged approximately 72% with siplizumab versus around 25% in control reactions. The suppressive function of proliferating Tregs from siplizumab cultures was not functionally confirmed.

What was sequenced was CD4+ T cells sorted from blood. This receptor chain uses TRBV5-4 and TRBJ2-7; 10 bases in the middle match TRBD1. The source of this sequence is a human donor in good health. The nucleotide sequence is TGTGCCAGCAGCGGGACAGGGGCCGAGCAGTACTTC. This is translated as CASSGTGAEQYF.